This paragraph reports one TCR beta chain. The antigen it recognizes is unknown. To determine HCMV serostatus, a commercial ELISA kit was used to detect HCMV-specific IgG in serum. Ficoll density gradient centrifugation was used to isolate peripheral blood mononuclear cells from blood. This record belongs to a study of T cells expressing NK-cell markers (dated by TCRdb to about 2020). Concerning the study at large: TCR beta-chain repertoires were profiled in sorted CD3+CD56+NKG2C+, CD3+CD56+NKG2C- and CD3+CD56-NKG2C+ T-cell subsets from fewer than 10 donors. The eight sequenced donors were randomly selected healthy volunteers, three men and five women. Of the eight sequenced donors, seven were found to be HCMV-seropositive and one was found to be HCMV-seronegative. Libraries were sequenced as 2 x 150 bp reads on Illumina HiSeq 2000/2500, MiSeq or NextSeq.

General study outcomes and caveats: Whether the expanded NKG2C-expressing T cell clones were specific for HCMV antigens remained unclear. For five or six donors, the dominant CD3+CD56+NKG2C+ clonotypes were among the top 10 CD8+ clonotypes and accounted for about 1.0-7.0% of CD8+ T cells. Those dominant clonotypes were again the most abundant among CD3+CD56-NKG2C+ cells in a handful of donors, at roughly 25-65%.

The sequencing machine was an Illumina HiSeq 2000. 5'RACE template switching, by which a universal primer site and unique molecular identifiers were added, was used to make TCR beta cDNA libraries. cDNA synthesis was primed from the TCR beta constant segment and was followed by two successive PCR amplification steps. As for the original processing: MIGEC was used to demultiplex reads and group the reads by UMI, and MiTCR was used to assemble and quantify clonotypes. To exclude erroneous sequences, only TCR cDNA sequences supported by at least two reads were retained. The tcR package was used for downstream repertoire analysis, and clonotypes were matched across fractions by CDR3 nucleotide sequence plus V segment. VDJmatch was used to annotate antigen specificity against VDJdb, with one amino acid substitution in CDR3 allowed. Once TCRdb had reprocessed the reads, it stored one entry per CDR3 protein sequence and supplied no DNA. TCRdb's processing, not the study's, gives the V and J calls here. The sample table includes roughly 390,000 distinct CDR3 sequences. The ten largest clonotypes hold around 5.2% of the sample.

The germline V gene sets CDR1 to SGHDT and CDR2 to YYEEEE. CDR3 length: 12 amino acids, cysteine to phenylalanine. DNA for this receptor is not on file. In this chain, TRBV5-6 is recombined with TRBJ2-7. The sample taken for sequencing was blood T cells: a sorted CD56 or NKG2C T cell subset, CD4+ or CD8+ T cells, or bulk PBMC T cells (not recorded which). This sequence was found in a man aged 18-75 years in good health. The CDR3 corresponds to CASSLVRTEQYF.